A selection of T cell receptor beta chains follows, all from one sample in a study of robustness of blood B and T cell sequencing. TCRdb re-analysed the PCR reads in MiXCR, keeping a single row per CDR3 protein. The data hold about 1,500 distinct CDR3 sequences, with roughly 70% observed a single time. The source material was peripheral blood. Receptors originate from a human donor in good health. Each CDR3 is given without its conserved first and last residue. The order of the fields is V gene, D gene, J gene, CDR3 protein. D genes are given only for firm matches.

V gene: TRBV28; D gene: .; J gene: TRBJ1-1; CDR3 protein: ASSLPGLGTEAF
V gene: TRBV10-3; D gene: .; J gene: TRBJ2-7; CDR3 protein: AISESAEQY
V gene: TRBV11-1; D gene: TRBD2; J gene: TRBJ2-3; CDR3 protein: ASSLLAGPDTQY
V gene: TRBV29-1; D gene: TRBD1; J gene: TRBJ1-1; CDR3 protein: SVSRTGDYEAF
V gene: TRBV12-5; D gene: .; J gene: TRBJ2-3; CDR3 protein: ASGLQGPDTQY
V gene: TRBV29-1; D gene: .; J gene: TRBJ2-2; CDR3 protein: SVEKVGRTGELF
V gene: TRBV7-3; D gene: .; J gene: TRBJ1-1; CDR3 protein: ASSLKGSTEAF
V gene: TRBV4-1; D gene: TRBD1; J gene: TRBJ2-7; CDR3 protein: ASSQVSGTGTYEQY
V gene: TRBV5-1; D gene: .; J gene: TRBJ2-7; CDR3 protein: ASSLDGTNEQY
V gene: TRBV4-1; D gene: TRBD1; J gene: TRBJ2-4; CDR3 protein: ASSQVRAGGWYIQY
V gene: TRBV30; D gene: .; J gene: TRBJ1-1; CDR3 protein: ACTTGGDTEAF
V gene: TRBV7-6; D gene: TRBD2; J gene: TRBJ2-5; CDR3 protein: ASSFSGGAETQY
V gene: TRBV30; D gene: .; J gene: TRBJ1-2; CDR3 protein: AWTGFNYGYT
V gene: TRBV5-5; D gene: .; J gene: TRBJ1-3; CDR3 protein: ASSLGGATGNTIY
V gene: TRBV30; D gene: TRBD2; J gene: TRBJ2-5; CDR3 protein: AWSGGGYQETQY
V gene: TRBV3-1; D gene: .; J gene: TRBJ2-6; CDR3 protein: ASSQSRAGANVLT
V gene: TRBV6-5; D gene: .; J gene: TRBJ2-1; CDR3 protein: ASSSVQGIANNEQF
V gene: TRBV7-6; D gene: .; J gene: TRBJ2-1; CDR3 protein: ASSLEEGANEQF
V gene: TRBV5-1; D gene: TRBD1; J gene: TRBJ2-1; CDR3 protein: ASSSFSGTAENEQF
V gene: TRBV10-3; D gene: TRBD2; J gene: TRBJ2-1; CDR3 protein: AIMAPRGGLMSSYNEQF
V gene: TRBV11-1; D gene: .; J gene: TRBJ2-1; CDR3 protein: ASSLEDSDLFPYNEQF
V gene: TRBV20-1; D gene: TRBD2; J gene: TRBJ2-3; CDR3 protein: SARKRGTTDTQY
V gene: TRBV21-1; D gene: .; J gene: TRBJ2-3; CDR3 protein: ASSKNRAYSSSESDTQY
V gene: TRBV2; D gene: .; J gene: TRBJ1-6; CDR3 protein: ASIEGTMNSPLH
V gene: TRBV5-8; D gene: TRBD2; J gene: TRBJ2-3; CDR3 protein: ASSLAAGGPVTDTQY
V gene: TRBV6-4; D gene: .; J gene: TRBJ1-2; CDR3 protein: AISDSRQATTSYGYT
V gene: TRBV5-1; D gene: .; J gene: TRBJ1-3; CDR3 protein: ASSLAASSSGNTIY
V gene: TRBV12-3/TRBV12-4; D gene: .; J gene: TRBJ1-5; CDR3 protein: ASSLGRVGDQPQH
V gene: TRBV9; D gene: TRBD1; J gene: TRBJ1-2; CDR3 protein: ASSFLGQGNYGYT